The 23 T cell receptor beta chains given below trace back to one sample, sequenced in a study of blood T cell repertoires in COVID-19. Some clones are missing from TCRdb's copy, which holds only in-frame ones; the method was immunoSEQ multiplex PCR. The data contain about 86,000 clones, over 70% of them singletons. Sample: peripheral blood. The receptors derive from a woman older than 75 with active or convalescent COVID-19.

J is TRBJ2-3 and V is TRBV28, with 8 nucleotides matching TRBD2. The V gene's germline CDR1 is MDHEN and CDR2 SYDVKM. Trimming took 6 bases from V and 4 from J; bases not matched to a gene: 6. The CDR3 covers 14 residues. CDR3 region: CASSRRGGSDTQYF. Written as DNA, the CDR3 is TGTGCCAGCAGCCGCCGGGGGGGATCAGATACGCAGTATTTT.

The chain uses TRBV21-1 and TRBJ1-6; the table assigns TRBD1, which was not confirmed against the DNA. TRBV21-1 is tagged as a pseudogene. The CDR3 is made up of 18 amino acids. CDR3 nucleotide sequence: TGTGCCAGCAGCAAAATCACGGACAGGGGCAAGTTAGGGTCACCCCTCCACTTT. It is translated as CASSKITDRGKLGSPLHF.

This chain links TRBV28 with TRBJ2-7; TRBD1 might be the D (6 bases). The CDR3 consists of 12 residues. CDR1 and CDR2 from the germline V gene are MDHEN and SYDVKM. V was cut by 6 bases and J by 2 bases, with 8 bases left in between. The CDR3 is CASSRGPYEQYF. The DNA for the CDR3 is TGTGCCAGCAGCAGGGGTCCCTACGAGCAGTACTTC.

V gene TRBV19 combines with J gene TRBJ1-5, with D possibly being TRBD1 (5 bases). Deletions cut 4 bases from V and 5 bases from J, with 15 bases between. CDR3 length equals 15 residues. The germline CDR1 and CDR2 sequences are LNHDA and SQIVND (reference sequence). The CDR3 sequence is CASSTLGTGDQPQHF. The CDR3 DNA reads as TGTGCCAGTAGTACCCTCGGGACTGGGGATCAGCCCCAGCATTTT.

The J gene is TRBJ2-2, the V gene TRBV9; 10 bases are a match to TRBD2. J lost 1 base, V lost 0 bases, and 6 bases had no gene match. The CDR3 has 18 residues. Germline-derived CDR1 and CDR2 are SGDLS and YYNGEE. The CDR3 nucleotides are TGTGCCAGCAGCGTAGGGCCTAGCGGGGGCTTGAACACCGGGGAGCTGTTTTTT. Its protein is CASSVGPSGGLNTGELFF.

The V call is TRBV19, the J call TRBJ2-7, with D perhaps TRBD1 (6 bases). Trimming pared 3 bases from V and 0 bases from J, leaving 9 bases between. The CDR3 loop spans 14 amino acids. Germline values: CDR1 LNHDA, CDR2 SQIVND (reference sequence). The CDR3 bases are TGTGCCAGTAGTATTGCAGGGGACTCCTACGAGCAGTACTTC. Translation: CASSIAGDSYEQYF.

The chain couples TRBV9 to TRBJ1-2; 7 nucleotides align to TRBD1. J gave up 7 bases and V 4 bases, and 16 bases lay outside the gene matches. This CDR3 is built from 16 residues. CDR1 is SGDLS, CDR2 YYNGEE, per germline. CDR3: CASSTSTGPRHPGYTF. Written as DNA, the CDR3 is TGTGCCAGCAGCACCTCGACAGGGCCACGGCATCCTGGCTACACCTTC.

The rearrangement links TRBV5-1 to TRBJ1-3; no firm D call. CDR1 and CDR2 from the germline V gene are SGHRS and YFSETQ. Trimming removed 0 bases at V and 3 bases at J, with 10 bases between. This CDR3 contains 15 residues. The CDR3 here is CASSLELGFGNTIYF. CDR3 coding DNA: TGCGCCAGCAGCTTGGAGTTGGGCTTTGGAAACACCATATATTTT.

J is TRBJ2-1 and V is TRBV6-5; TRBD1 might be the D (6 bases). V lost 6 bases, J lost 0 bases, and 6 bases lay in between. CDR1 is MNHEY and CDR2 is SVGAGI in the germline V gene. The CDR3 has 13 amino acids. CDR3 in amino acids: CASRQGSYNEQFF. CDR3 in DNA: TGTGCCAGCAGACAGGGCTCCTACAATGAGCAGTTCTTC.

This chain joins TRBV27 and TRBJ1-2; TRBD1 aligns across 8 bases. The CDR3 totals 13 residues. The V segment lost 3 bases and the J segment 6 bases; nucleotides outside the gene matches: 3. Looked up from germline, CDR1 is MNHEY and CDR2 is SMNVEV (reference sequence). The CDR3 reads CASSFYRGDGYTF. The CDR3 DNA sequence: TGTGCCAGCAGTTTCTACAGGGGGGATGGCTACACCTTC.

V and J are TRBV7-8 and TRBJ1-2; D is undetermined. The V gene's germline CDR1 is SGHVS and CDR2 FQNEAQ. Trimming left V 1 base short and J 0 bases short, with 3 bases between. The CDR3 is 13 residues long. Written as DNA, the CDR3 is TGTGCCAGCAGCTTAGGCGCTAACTATGGCTACACCTTC. Translating it yields CASSLGANYGYTF.

This sequence joins TRBV12-5 and TRBJ2-1; 7 positions agree with TRBD1. CDR1 and CDR2 from the germline V gene are LGHNT and FRNRAP. Unmatched junction bases numbered 12, after V lost 7 bases and J lost 6 bases. The CDR3 is made up of 15 amino acids. The CDR3 DNA reads as TGTGCTAGTGACCTTATACAGGGGAGCGGCAATGAGCAGTTCTTC. It codes for CASDLIQGSGNEQFF. Drawing the rest from reference TRBV12-5 and TRBJ2-1, the complete variable domain is DARVTQTPRHKVTEMGQEVTMRCQPILGHNTVFWYRQTMMQGLELLAYFRNRAPLDDSGMPKDRFSAEMPDATLATLKIQPSEPRDSAVYFCASDLIQGSGNEQFFGPGTRLTVL.

The V call is TRBV2, the J call TRBJ1-1; D gene uncertain. V gave up 5 bases and J gave up 1 base, with 11 bases separating them. Looked up from germline, CDR1 is SNHLY and CDR2 is FYNNEI. The length of the CDR3 is 14 residues. This CDR3 reads CASSRVLQNTEAFF. CDR3 DNA: TGTGCCAGCAGTCGGGTTTTACAGAACACTGAAGCTTTCTTT.

The chain employs TRBV4-1 and TRBJ2-1; D gene uncertain. The germline V gene has CDR1 MGHRA and CDR2 YSYEKL. V lost 8 bases and J 0 bases, leaving 8 bases between the germline ends. The CDR3 contains 13 residues. The CDR3 DNA reads TGCGCCAGCGCGGCCCTCTCCTACAATGAGCAGTTCTTC. It is translated as CASAALSYNEQFF.

The gene calls are TRBV7-9 and TRBJ2-1; TRBD2 matches at 10 bases. The CDR3 length is 18 residues. Looked up from germline, CDR1 is SEHNR and CDR2 is FQNEAQ (reference sequence). Trimming cost V 4 bases and J 6 bases; bases outside gene matches: 15. CDR3 sequence (DNA): TGTGCCAGCAGCTCGAGGGCGTCTAGCGGGAGCTTTATCAATGAGCAGTTCTTC. This sequence encodes CASSSRASSGSFINEQFF. The variable domain in full, completed from reference TRBV7-9 and TRBJ2-1, reads DTGVSQNPRHKITKRGQNVTFRCDPISEHNRLYWYRQTLGQGPEFLTYFQNEAQLEKSRLLSDRFSAERPKGSFSTLEIQRTEQGDSAMYLCASSSRASSGSFINEQFFGPGTRLTVL.

V usage is TRBV7-2 and J usage is TRBJ1-4; D not certain. Between the trimmed V and J ends, which lost 1 base and 11 bases, there was a span of 11 bases. Per the germline V gene, CDR1 is SGHTA and CDR2 is FQGNSA. The CDR3 contains 13 residues. The DNA for the CDR3 is TGTGCCAGCAGCTTAGATTTAGCCCCTAAACTGTTTTTT. The encoded protein is CASSLDLAPKLFF. Full variable domain (outside the CDR3, taken from reference TRBV7-2 and TRBJ1-4): GAGVSQSPSNKVTEKGKDVELRCDPISGHTALYWYRQSLGQGLEFLIYFQGNSAPDKSGLPSDRFSAERTGGSVSTLTIQRTQQEDSAVYLCASSLDLAPKLFFGSGTQLSVL.

The chain has TRBV19 and TRBJ1-4; 9 nucleotides agree with TRBD1. This CDR3 region has 13 residues. Germline CDR1 and CDR2: LNHDA and SQIVND (reference sequence). After removal of 7 bases from V and 8 bases from J, the junction contained 5 bases not matched to a gene. CDR3 sequence: CASTRTGDEKLFF. Here the CDR3 DNA reads TGTGCCAGTACGAGGACAGGGGACGAAAAACTGTTTTTT.

The J gene is TRBJ1-6, the V gene TRBV29-1; D possibly corresponds to TRBD1 (6 bases). V shed 5 bases and J shed 4 bases, with 9 bases lying between them. CDR3 length equals 13 residues. Germline CDR1 SQVTM, CDR2 ANQGSEA. CDR3 region: CSVRTAYNSPLHF. The CDR3 nucleotides read TGCAGCGTTAGGACAGCATATAATTCACCCCTCCACTTT. The full variable domain, completed using reference TRBV29-1 and TRBJ1-6, is SAVISQKPSRDICQRGTSLTIQCQVDSQVTMMFWYRQQPGQSLTLIATANQGSEATYESGFVIDKFPISRPNLTFSTLTVSNMSPEDSSIYLCSVRTAYNSPLHFGNGTRLTVT.

In its sample, this clone was seen a few times. The chain combines TRBV7-8 with TRBJ2-3; 12 nucleotides align to TRBD2. This CDR3 comprises 17 residues. Germline CDR1 SGHVS, CDR2 FQNEAQ. With V trimmed by 3 bases and J by 4 bases, 8 bases remained unmatched. The CDR3 DNA sequence: TGTGCCAGCAGCTTCATCGGACTAGCGGGAAGCCCAGATACGCAGTATTTT. Translation: CASSFIGLAGSPDTQYF.

The gene calls are TRBV19 and TRBJ1-5; a possible D gene is TRBD1 (5 bases). The germline gives CDR1 LNHDA, CDR2 SQIVND (reference sequence). The CDR3 loop spans 13 amino acids. The V end lost 6 bases, the J end lost 6 bases, and 12 bases lay between the germline ends. CDR3 sequence (DNA): TGTGCCAGTAGGGACCGGGGGATTCAGCCCCAGCATTTT. Residues: CASRDRGIQPQHF.

J is TRBJ2-1 and V is TRBV6-1; TRBD2 aligns across 9 bases. V shed 4 bases and J 4 bases; nucleotides not matched to a gene: 5. From germline, CDR1 is MNHNS and CDR2 SASEGT. The CDR3 runs to 15 residues. The CDR3 region has the DNA TGTGCCAGCAGTGTAGCGGGGGCTCGGTACAATGAGCAGTTCTTC. Protein product: CASSVAGARYNEQFF.

The genes are TRBV4-2 and TRBJ1-3, with 10 bases that match TRBD1. This CDR3 spans 16 amino acids. Germline-derived CDR1 and CDR2 are LGHNA and YNFKEQ. Unmatched junction bases numbered 6, after V lost 4 bases and J lost 3 bases. The CDR3 DNA reads TGTGCCAGCAGCCCCCAGCGGACAGGGGGTGGAAACACCATATATTTT. It translates to CASSPQRTGGGNTIYF.

CDR3: CASSSPVETQYF. The CDR3 DNA sequence: TGTGCCAGCAGCTCACCGGTAGAGACCCAGTACTTC. The V gene is TRBV7-9, the J gene TRBJ2-5; D is uncertain. Deletions cut 4 bases from V and 4 bases from J, with 7 bases between. The CDR3 runs 12 residues. The V gene's germline CDR1 is SEHNR and CDR2 FQNEAQ (reference sequence).